The 24 T cell receptor beta chains given below trace back to one sample, sequenced in a study of T-cell reconstitution after alpha-beta-depleted transplantation in children. The library targeted TCRbeta and was prepared with unique molecular identifiers. TCRdb reanalysed the PCR reads using MiXCR and keeps one entry per CDR3 protein. The table records over 85,000 distinct CDR3 sequences, less than 6% of them present only once. Material: PBMCs, mostly from graft donor cells, obtained 60 days after TCRalphabeta/CD19-depleted stem cell transplant. These receptors were taken from a female patient aged 2-10 years who had a stem cell transplant for Fanconi anemia, so the T cells may come from the graft donor.

In this sample, this clonotype turned up many times. The chain uses TRBV20-1 and TRBJ2-3, with TRBD2 identical over 9 bases. The CDR3 consists of 14 residues. Germline V gene sequence: CDR1 DFQATT, CDR2 SNEGSKA (reference sequence). J gave up 4 bases and V 5 bases, and 7 bases lay outside the gene matches. In nucleotides, the CDR3 is TGCAGTGCTGGGGCTAGCGGGGTGGCAGATACGCAGTATTTT. This translates into CSAGASGVADTQYF.

This clonotype came up a few times. The chain carries TRBV5-5 and TRBJ2-5; TRBD2 might be the D (5 bases). Trimming shortened V by 1 base and J by 4 bases, and 17 bases separated the two germline ends. Germline CDR1 is SGHKS and CDR2 is YYEKEE (reference sequence). The CDR3 totals 16 residues. DNA for the CDR3: TGTGCCAGCAGCTTGTACCTTCCGGGGTCGGGAGAGACCCAGTACTTC. It codes for CASSLYLPGSGETQYF. The full variable domain, its missing parts supplied by reference TRBV5-5 and TRBJ2-5, is DAGVTQSPTHLIKTRGQQVTLRCSPISGHKSVSWYQQVLGQGPQFIFQYYEKEERGRGNFPDRFSARQFPNYSSELNVNALLLGDSALYLCASSLYLPGSGETQYFGPGTRLLVL.

This clonotype was seen a handful of times. The chain couples TRBV5-6 to TRBJ2-2; 7 nucleotides line up with TRBD1. Germline CDR1 is SGHDT and CDR2 is YYEEEE. J lost 2 bases, V lost 0 bases, and 4 bases had no gene match. The CDR3 consists of 16 residues. The CDR3 region is CASSLVQGVNTGELFF. The CDR3 DNA reads as TGTGCCAGCAGCTTGGTTCAGGGGGTTAACACCGGGGAGCTGTTTTTT.

This clonotype came up many times. The chain employs TRBV3-1 and TRBJ2-1; D remains ambiguous. Germline V lookup: CDR1 LGHDT, CDR2 YNNKEL (reference sequence). CDR3 size: 11 residues. Trimming shortened V by 0 bases and J by 10 bases, and 4 bases separated the two germline ends. This CDR3 reads CASSQEQEQFF. In DNA form, the CDR3 reads TGTGCCAGCAGCCAAGAGCAGGAGCAGTTCTTC.

CDR3 protein: CASSSGAMNTEAFF. The CDR3 DNA reads as TGTGCCAGCAGCTCGGGGGCGATGAACACTGAAGCTTTCTTT. The chain joins TRBV7-6 to TRBJ1-1; TRBD1 is a possible D gene (6 bases). Between the trimmed V and J ends, which lost 4 bases and 0 bases, there was a span of 9 bases. Per the germline V gene, CDR1 is SGHVS and CDR2 is FNYEAQ. The CDR3 is 14 amino acids.

This clonotype appeared many times. The chain uses TRBV6-2 or TRBV6-3 and TRBJ2-7; D unclear. The CDR3 covers 11 residues. Germline values: CDR1 MNHEY, CDR2 SVGEGT. V was trimmed by 7 bases and J by 3 bases, leaving 7 bases between them. Here the CDR3 reads CASTNSYEQYF. CDR3 DNA: TGTGCCAGCACCAACAGCTACGAGCAGTACTTC.

This clonotype was detected many times. The CDR3 reads CSALRQISMDEQYF. In nucleotides, the CDR3 is TGCAGTGCACTGAGACAGATCTCTATGGACGAGCAGTACTTC. The rearrangement uses TRBV20-1 and TRBJ2-7, with a possible D match to TRBD1 (5 bases). This CDR3 comprises 14 residues. CDR1 DFQATT and CDR2 SNEGSKA come from the germline V gene (reference sequence). V lost 6 bases and J lost 5, with 20 bases in between.

Only a few counts were recorded for this clonotype. V is TRBV9 and J is TRBJ1-6; D possibly corresponds to TRBD1 (5 bases). The CDR3 extends over 14 amino acids. Trimming left V 1 base short and J 10 bases short, with 12 bases between. From germline, CDR1 is SGDLS and CDR2 YYNGEE. CDR3 residues: CASSVTGAQSPLHF. As DNA, the CDR3 is TGTGCCAGCAGCGTAACTGGGGCGCAATCACCCCTCCACTTT.

The V gene is TRBV5-1, the J gene TRBJ1-4; D is undetermined. This CDR3 region has 14 residues. Looked up from germline, CDR1 is SGHRS and CDR2 is YFSETQ. Trimming stripped 5 bases from V and 13 bases from J, with 21 bases between. CDR3 in amino acids: CASSWERSSRVLFF. The CDR3 DNA sequence: TGCGCCAGCAGTTGGGAACGATCTAGCCGAGTACTGTTTTTT.

This clonotype was counted at least ten times. DNA for the CDR3: TGTGCCAGCAGCAAAGGAGACAGGGGGCATAGCAATCAGCCCCAGCATTTT. Encoded protein: CASSKGDRGHSNQPQHF. The V call is TRBV21-1, the J call TRBJ1-5; TRBD1, the table's D call, lacks a check against the DNA. TRBV21-1 is a pseudogene locus. This CDR3 has 17 residues.

The chain uses TRBV6-4 and TRBJ2-3, with TRBD2 matching over 8 bases. Unmatched junction bases numbered 3, after V lost 3 bases and J lost 1 base. This CDR3 has 15 residues. Germline values: CDR1 MRHNA, CDR2 SNTAGT. This CDR3 is CASSENSGGTDTQYF. The CDR3 DNA is TGTGCCAGCAGTGAGAATAGCGGGGGCACAGATACGCAGTATTTT.

This chain links TRBV7-6 with TRBJ1-5; D remains unclear. Deletions cut 2 bases from V and 4 bases from J, with 6 bases between. The CDR3 totals 13 residues. Germline V gives CDR1 SGHVS, CDR2 FNYEAQ. The CDR3 region is CASSLRRNQPQHF. The CDR3 DNA is TGTGCCAGCAGCTTACGCCGGAATCAGCCCCAGCATTTT.

This chain uses TRBV13 with TRBJ2-3; the D gene is possibly TRBD2 (5 bases). Germline loops: CDR1 PRHDT, CDR2 FYEKMQ (reference sequence). This CDR3 spans 15 amino acids. Trimming cost V 2 bases and J 4 bases, with 13 bases left between them. The CDR3 nucleotides read TGTGCCAGCAGCTTACGGCTAGCCTCCCCAGATACGCAGTATTTT. Translated, it gives CASSLRLASPDTQYF.

The V gene is TRBV30, the J gene TRBJ2-7; the D is unclear. This CDR3 comprises 15 residues. From germline, CDR1 is GTSNPN and CDR2 SVGIG (reference sequence). With 4 bases removed from V and 6 bases from J, the gap between germline ends came to 22 bases. The CDR3 region has the DNA TGTGCCTGGACGGAAGGATACCCCGTGAATGGCGAGCAGTACTTC. Its translation is CAWTEGYPVNGEQYF.

The table lists this clonotype with many counts. This chain links TRBV20-1 with TRBJ2-5; possibly TRBD1 or TRBD2 for D (6 bases each). The CDR3 has 14 residues. Trimming pared 3 bases from V and 7 bases from J, leaving 18 bases between. Per germline, CDR1 DFQATT and CDR2 SNEGSKA (reference sequence). The CDR3 sequence: CSASRSGGGGTQYF. CDR3 bases: TGCAGTGCTAGCCGATCCGGGGGCGGAGGGACCCAGTACTTC.

This clonotype was observed at least ten times. The J gene is TRBJ2-5, the V gene TRBV7-3, with 7 bases aligning to TRBD2. Germline lookup yields CDR1 SGHTA and CDR2 FQGTGA. The CDR3 is 15 amino acids. V shed 2 bases, J shed 5 bases, and the junction held 8 bases outside the gene matches. CDR3 coding DNA: TGTGCCAGCAGCTTAGCGGGAGTAATACAGGAGACCCAGTACTTC. It is translated as CASSLAGVIQETQYF.

This clonotype was observed a handful of times. This chain links TRBV18 with TRBJ2-2; tentative D call: TRBD2 (5 bases). With 8 bases removed from V and 0 bases from J, the gap between germline ends came to 10 bases. The CDR3 loop spans 14 amino acids. Germline CDR1 KGHSH, CDR2 LQKENI. The CDR3 DNA follows: TGTGCCAGCCGACGGGGAGCGAACACCGGGGAGCTGTTTTTT. Protein sequence: CASRRGANTGELFF.

Ten or more counts support this clonotype. V usage is TRBV20-1 and J usage is TRBJ2-5; 8 bases fit TRBD1. V gave up 5 bases and J gave up 4 bases; unmatched junction bases: 12. There are 15 residues in the CDR3. Germline CDR1 reads DFQATT; CDR2 reads SNEGSKA (reference sequence). CDR3 sequence (DNA): TGCAGTGCTGCGAAAGGCGGACAGGGCGTAGAGACCCAGTACTTC. This codes for CSAAKGGQGVETQYF.

The rearrangement links TRBV20-1 to TRBJ2-1; possible D gene TRBD1, 5 bases. This CDR3 has 13 residues. CDR1 is DFQATT, CDR2 SNEGSKA, per germline (reference sequence). Trimming left V 3 bases short and J 2 bases short, with 8 bases between. The CDR3 protein is CSARGRAYNEQFF. CDR3 coding DNA: TGCAGTGCTAGGGGCAGGGCCTACAATGAGCAGTTCTTC.

This chain joins TRBV5-5 and TRBJ1-6; perhaps TRBD1 as D (5 bases). V dropped 1 base and J dropped 9 bases, with 14 bases sitting between them. Germline loops: CDR1 SGHKS, CDR2 YYEKEE (reference sequence). The CDR3 covers 15 residues. The CDR3 is CASSLSSRERSPLHF. The CDR3 DNA is TGTGCCAGCAGCTTGAGTTCCAGGGAACGTTCACCCCTCCACTTT. Full variable domain (outside the CDR3, taken from reference TRBV5-5 and TRBJ1-6): DAGVTQSPTHLIKTRGQQVTLRCSPISGHKSVSWYQQVLGQGPQFIFQYYEKEERGRGNFPDRFSARQFPNYSSELNVNALLLGDSALYLCASSLSSRERSPLHFGNGTRLTVT.

This clonotype appeared many times. The V gene is TRBV2, the J gene TRBJ2-1; no firm D call. CDR1 and CDR2 from the germline V gene are SNHLY and FYNNEI. CDR3 size: 13 residues. Trimming took off 6 bases at V and 6 bases at J, with 12 bases between the two ends. CDR3 region: CASRAAWLNEQFF. The CDR3 bases are TGTGCCAGCAGGGCGGCCTGGCTCAATGAGCAGTTCTTC. Filled out from reference TRBV2 and TRBJ2-1, the complete variable domain reads EPEVTQTPSHQVTQMGQEVILRCVPISNHLYFYWYRQILGQKVEFLVSFYNNEISEKSEIFDDQFSVERPDGSNFTLKIRSTKLEDSAMYFCASRAAWLNEQFFGPGTRLTVL.

In its sample, this clonotype was seen a few times. DNA of the CDR3: TGTGCCAGCAGTCCCCCCTGGGCGGCCCAGTACTTC. Its protein product is CASSPPWAAQYF. The J gene is TRBJ2-5, the V gene TRBV28; D not resolved. V shed 5 bases and J shed 9 bases, with 13 bases lying between them. Germline V gene sequence: CDR1 MDHEN, CDR2 SYDVKM. This CDR3 has 12 amino acids.

About this clonotype: Relative to the germline gene, one junction end is altered; a read error may explain this. V is TRBV18 and J is TRBJ2-3, with 10 bases identical to TRBD2. CDR1 is KGHSH and CDR2 is LQKENI in the germline V gene. The CDR3 spans 16 residues. The CDR3 nucleotides read TGTGCCAGCTCCCCACAACTAGCGGGGACCACAGATACGCAGTATTTT. It specifies CASSPQLAGTTDTQYF.

In its sample, this clonotype was seen a few times. The chain recombines TRBV20-1 with TRBJ1-2, with TRBD1 identical over 9 bases. Germline-derived CDR1 and CDR2 are DFQATT and SNEGSKA (reference sequence). J lost 11 bases, V lost 2 bases, and 12 bases had no gene match. CDR3 length: 14 amino acids. DNA for the CDR3: TGCAGTGCTAGAATCCCGGGACAGGGTTTACGTTACACCTTC. Translated, it gives CSARIPGQGLRYTF.